This T cell receptor (beta chain) was obtained from a study of blood T cell repertoires in COVID-19. Across the whole study: Spain, Italy and the United States supplied samples that represented acute and convalescent COVID-19. PBMCs, B-cell-depleted T cells, or T cells were the source of the cDNA or gDNA that made up the material.

The CDR3 covers 14 residues. Germline V gives CDR1 LNHNV, CDR2 YYDKDF (reference sequence). Trimming shortened V by 2 bases and J by 4 bases, and 8 bases separated the two germline ends. Per the study methods: Amplified reference gene primers provided the basis for estimating nucleated cell counts. Sequenced by immunoSEQ multiplex PCR; TCRdb stores in-frame clones only, minus some. That table supplies the V and J calls and clone size; D and trimming were determined from the DNA. The sample holds about 52,000 clones, 81% seen once. This receptor was taken from a woman of 80 years or more with COVID-19, enrolled during active disease. The specimen was peripheral blood. The rearrangement links TRBV15 to TRBJ2-2, with D possibly matching TRBD1 (6 bases). The CDR3 nucleotides read TGTGCCACCAGCAGAACAGGGTTCACCGGGGAGCTGTTTTTT. Its protein is CATSRTGFTGELFF.